The sequence of this T cell receptor (beta chain) was determined in a study of OX40 agonist ivuxolimab in advanced cancers. CDR1 is SGDLS and CDR2 is YYNGEE in the germline V gene. The V end lost 3 bases, the J end lost 8 bases, and 18 bases lay between the germline ends. CDR3 length: 15 amino acids. Overall study results and limits: There was clonal expansion of CD4+ and CD8+ blood T cells by week 6 at 0.1 to 3.0 mg/kg. The work left the antigen specificity of expanded peripheral T cells undetermined.

Only one count was recorded for this clone. Its target is unknown. TCRdb keeps only in-frame clones here, not all; method: immunoSEQ multiplex PCR. The table lists over 55,000 clones, roughly 87% of them singletons. This receptor was obtained from an adult with an advanced solid tumor such as melanoma, head and neck, liver or kidney cancer. The J gene is TRBJ1-3, the V gene TRBV9; D is ambiguous. The material was CD4+ or CD8+ T cells sorted from blood, obtained in a trial of the OX40 agonist ivuxolimab. The CDR3 DNA reads as TGTGCCAGCAGCGGGAGCGGGTTCGTTGGGGACACCATATATTTT. Translation gives CASSGSGFVGDTIYF.